This section outlines one TCR beta chain sequence together with its context. What it recognizes is unknown. This record comes from a study of cytomegalovirus exposure and HLA in healthy donors. Germline V gene lookup returns CDR1 SGHTA and CDR2 FQGTGA. The ends lost 1 base at V and 12 bases at J; junction bases unmatched: 8. The length of the CDR3 is 14 residues. Study-wide results and caveats: Most subjects had HLA-A and HLA-B alleles reportedly predicted accurately by TCR beta sequences. A link between a missense DCLRE1C variant and TCR beta V- and J-gene trimming emerged from a later analysis. What was likely a sequencing artifact was a cluster of highly shared sequence variants.

The primer mix had 60 Vbeta and 13 Jbeta primers. The data were produced by immunoSEQ multiplex PCR, yet TCRdb's version contains in-frame clones alone and is incomplete. The sample contains about 120,000 clones, 60% to 85% of which appear only once. The V gene is TRBV7-3, the J gene TRBJ2-1; 8 positions match TRBD2. The TCR sequence derives from a woman aged 40 to 50 in good health and CMV-seropositive. The sample was PBMCs. The CDR3 sequence: CASSLIGGAHGQFF. The CDR3 nucleotides are TGTGCCAGCAGCTTAATCGGGGGGGCGCATGGGCAGTTCTTC.